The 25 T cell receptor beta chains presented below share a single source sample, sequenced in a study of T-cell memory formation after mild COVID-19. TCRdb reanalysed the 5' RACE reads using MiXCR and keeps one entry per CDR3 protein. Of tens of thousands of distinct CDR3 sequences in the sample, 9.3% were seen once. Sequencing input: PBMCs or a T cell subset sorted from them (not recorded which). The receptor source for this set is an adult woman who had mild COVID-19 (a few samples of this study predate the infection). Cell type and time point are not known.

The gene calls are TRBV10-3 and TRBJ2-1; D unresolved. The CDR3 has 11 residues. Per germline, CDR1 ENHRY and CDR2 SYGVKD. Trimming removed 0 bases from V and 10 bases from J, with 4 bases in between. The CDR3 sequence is CAISESGEQFF. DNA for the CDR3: TGTGCCATCAGTGAGTCGGGAGAGCAGTTCTTC.

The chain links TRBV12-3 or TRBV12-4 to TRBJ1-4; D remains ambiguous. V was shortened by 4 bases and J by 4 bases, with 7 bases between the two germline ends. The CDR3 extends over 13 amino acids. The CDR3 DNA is TGTGCCAGCAGTTACCAGCTTAATGAAAAACTGTTTTTT. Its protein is CASSYQLNEKLFF.

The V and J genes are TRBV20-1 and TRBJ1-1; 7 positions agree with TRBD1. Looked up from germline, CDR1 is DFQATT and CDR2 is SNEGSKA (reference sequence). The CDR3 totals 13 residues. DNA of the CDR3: TGCGGGGGTTTGACAGGGATCGGCACTGAAGCTTTCTTT. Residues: CGGLTGIGTEAFF.

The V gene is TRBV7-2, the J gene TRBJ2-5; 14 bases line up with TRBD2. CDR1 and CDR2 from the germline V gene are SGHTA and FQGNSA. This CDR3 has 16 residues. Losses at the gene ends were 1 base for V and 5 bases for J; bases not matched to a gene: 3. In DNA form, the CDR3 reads TGTGCCAGCAGCTTAGTCGGGACTAGCGGGGGCGAGACCCAGTACTTC. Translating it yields CASSLVGTSGGETQYF.

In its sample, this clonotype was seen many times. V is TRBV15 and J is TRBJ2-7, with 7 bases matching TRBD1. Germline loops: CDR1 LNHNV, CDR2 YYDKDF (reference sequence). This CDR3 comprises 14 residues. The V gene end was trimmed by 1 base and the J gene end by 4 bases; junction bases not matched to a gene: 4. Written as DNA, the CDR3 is TGTGCCACCAGCAGAGGCCGGGACAGTTACGAGCAGTACTTC. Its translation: CATSRGRDSYEQYF.

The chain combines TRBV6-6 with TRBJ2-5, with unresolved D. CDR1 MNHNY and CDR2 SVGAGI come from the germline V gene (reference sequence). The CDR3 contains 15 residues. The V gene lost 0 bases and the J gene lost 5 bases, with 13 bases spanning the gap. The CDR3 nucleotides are TGTGCCAGCAGTTACTCCACCCGGTTAGGCGAGACCCAGTACTTC. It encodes CASSYSTRLGETQYF.

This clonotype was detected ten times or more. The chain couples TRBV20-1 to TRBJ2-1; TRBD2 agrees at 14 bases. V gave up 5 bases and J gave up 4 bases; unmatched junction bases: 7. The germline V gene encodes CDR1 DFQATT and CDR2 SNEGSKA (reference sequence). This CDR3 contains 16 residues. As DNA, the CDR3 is TGCAGTGCTCCACTTGGGACTAGCGGGAGATACAATGAGCAGTTCTTC. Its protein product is CSAPLGTSGRYNEQFF.

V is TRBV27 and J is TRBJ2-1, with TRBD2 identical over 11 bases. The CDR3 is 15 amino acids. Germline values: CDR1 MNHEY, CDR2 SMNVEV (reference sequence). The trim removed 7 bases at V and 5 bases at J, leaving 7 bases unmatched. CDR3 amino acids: CASTLLAGDDNEQFF. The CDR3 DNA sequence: TGTGCCAGCACCCTACTAGCGGGAGACGACAATGAGCAGTTCTTC.

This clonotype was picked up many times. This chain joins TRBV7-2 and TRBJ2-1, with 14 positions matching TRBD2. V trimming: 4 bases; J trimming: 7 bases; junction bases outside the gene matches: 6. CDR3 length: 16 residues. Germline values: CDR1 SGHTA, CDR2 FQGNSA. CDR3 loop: CASSYSGTSGRNEQFF. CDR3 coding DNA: TGTGCCAGCAGCTATTCCGGGACTAGCGGGAGAAATGAGCAGTTCTTC.

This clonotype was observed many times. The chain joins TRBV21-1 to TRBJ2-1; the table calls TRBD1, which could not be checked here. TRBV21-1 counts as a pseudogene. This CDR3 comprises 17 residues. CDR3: CASSNPQGGSSYNEQFF. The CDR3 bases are TGTGCCAGCAGCAATCCTCAGGGGGGAAGCTCCTACAATGAGCAGTTCTTC.

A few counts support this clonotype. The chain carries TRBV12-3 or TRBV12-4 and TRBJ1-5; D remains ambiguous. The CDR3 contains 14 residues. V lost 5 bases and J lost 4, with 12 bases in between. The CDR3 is CASSPQDGNQPQHF. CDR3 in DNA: TGTGCCAGCAGTCCGCAGGACGGGAATCAGCCCCAGCATTTT.

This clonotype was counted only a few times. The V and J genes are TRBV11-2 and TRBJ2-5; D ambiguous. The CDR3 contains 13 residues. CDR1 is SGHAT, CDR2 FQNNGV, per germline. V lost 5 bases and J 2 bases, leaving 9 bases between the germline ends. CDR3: CASSPIQQETQYF. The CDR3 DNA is TGTGCCAGCAGCCCGATCCAACAAGAGACCCAGTACTTC.

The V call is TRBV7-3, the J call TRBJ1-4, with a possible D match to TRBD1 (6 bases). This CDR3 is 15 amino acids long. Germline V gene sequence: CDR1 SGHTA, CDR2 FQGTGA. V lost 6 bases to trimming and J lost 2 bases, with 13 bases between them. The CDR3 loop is CASSPTGGTNEKLFF. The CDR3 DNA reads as TGTGCCAGCAGTCCAACGGGGGGCACTAATGAAAAACTGTTTTTT.

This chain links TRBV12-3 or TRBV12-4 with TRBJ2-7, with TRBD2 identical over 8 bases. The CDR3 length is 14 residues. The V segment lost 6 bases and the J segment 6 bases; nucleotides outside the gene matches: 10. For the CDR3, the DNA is TGTGCCAGCAGCCCAGCGGGGGCCCATTTCGAGCAGTACTTC. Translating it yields CASSPAGAHFEQYF.

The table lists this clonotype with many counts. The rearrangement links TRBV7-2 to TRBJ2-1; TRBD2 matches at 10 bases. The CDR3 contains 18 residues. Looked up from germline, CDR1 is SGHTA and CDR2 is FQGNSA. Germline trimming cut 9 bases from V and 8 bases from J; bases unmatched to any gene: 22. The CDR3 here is CASNLIKLGASGSHEQFF. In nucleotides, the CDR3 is TGTGCCAGTAACCTAATTAAACTCGGGGCTAGCGGGAGTCATGAGCAGTTCTTC.

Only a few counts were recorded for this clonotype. The CDR3 region is CASSLGGSSNEKLFF. The CDR3 DNA follows: TGTGCCAGCAGCTTAGGGGGCAGCTCTAATGAAAAACTGTTTTTT. This chain joins TRBV7-2 and TRBJ1-4; possibly TRBD1 for D (5 bases). Germline-derived CDR1 and CDR2 are SGHTA and FQGNSA. This CDR3 spans 15 amino acids. The V end was cut by 1 base, the J end by 3 bases, with 9 bases between.

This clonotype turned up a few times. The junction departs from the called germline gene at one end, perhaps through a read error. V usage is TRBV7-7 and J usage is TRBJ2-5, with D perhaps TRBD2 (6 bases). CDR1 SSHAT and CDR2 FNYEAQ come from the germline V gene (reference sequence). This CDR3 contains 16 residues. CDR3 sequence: CASSSGELAPQETQYF. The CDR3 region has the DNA TGTGCTAGCAGCTCCGGCGAGCTAGCGCCTCAAGAGACCCAGTACTTC.

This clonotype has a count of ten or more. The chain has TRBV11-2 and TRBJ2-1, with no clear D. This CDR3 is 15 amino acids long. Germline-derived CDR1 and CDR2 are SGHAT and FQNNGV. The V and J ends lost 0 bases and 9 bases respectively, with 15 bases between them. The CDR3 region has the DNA TGTGCCAGCAGCTTAGATCGGAATCGCCTTGGTGAGCAGTTCTTC. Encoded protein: CASSLDRNRLGEQFF.

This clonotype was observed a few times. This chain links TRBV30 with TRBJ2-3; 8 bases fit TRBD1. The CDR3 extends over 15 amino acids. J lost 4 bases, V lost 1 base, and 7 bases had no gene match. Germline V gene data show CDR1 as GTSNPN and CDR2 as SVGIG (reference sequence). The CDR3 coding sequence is TGTGCCTGGAGTGGACAGGGGTCTCGGGCAGATACGCAGTATTTT. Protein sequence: CAWSGQGSRADTQYF.

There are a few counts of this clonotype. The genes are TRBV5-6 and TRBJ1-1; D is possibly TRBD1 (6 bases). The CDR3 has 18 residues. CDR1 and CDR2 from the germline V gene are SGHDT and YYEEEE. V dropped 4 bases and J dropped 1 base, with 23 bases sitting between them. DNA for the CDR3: TGTGCCAGCAGCGGACCCGACAGGTTAAGGGCCGGGAACACTGAAGCTTTCTTT. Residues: CASSGPDRLRAGNTEAFF. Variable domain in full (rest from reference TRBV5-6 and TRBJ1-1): DAGVTQSPTHLIKTRGQQVTLRCSPKSGHDTVSWYQQALGQGPQFIFQYYEEEERQRGNFPDRFSGHQFPNYSSELNVNALLLGDSALYLCASSGPDRLRAGNTEAFFGQGTRLTVV.

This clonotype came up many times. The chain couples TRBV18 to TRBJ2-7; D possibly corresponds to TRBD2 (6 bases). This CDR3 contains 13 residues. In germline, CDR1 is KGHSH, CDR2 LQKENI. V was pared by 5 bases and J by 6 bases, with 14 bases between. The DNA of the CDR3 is TGTGCCAGCTCAGGAGGGAGCGGTGCCGAGCAGTACTTC. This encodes CASSGGSGAEQYF. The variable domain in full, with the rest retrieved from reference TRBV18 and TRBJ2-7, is NAGVMQNPRHLVRRRGQEARLRCSPMKGHSHVYWYRQLPEEGLKFMVYLQKENIIDESGMPKERFSAEFPKEGPSILRIQQVVRGDSAAYFCASSGGSGAEQYFGPGTRLTVT.

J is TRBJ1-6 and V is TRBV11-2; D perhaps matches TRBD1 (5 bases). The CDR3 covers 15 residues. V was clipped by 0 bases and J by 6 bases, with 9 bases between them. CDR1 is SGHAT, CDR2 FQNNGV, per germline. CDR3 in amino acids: CASSLEGGPNSPLHF. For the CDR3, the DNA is TGTGCCAGCAGCTTAGAGGGGGGACCTAATTCACCCCTCCACTTT.

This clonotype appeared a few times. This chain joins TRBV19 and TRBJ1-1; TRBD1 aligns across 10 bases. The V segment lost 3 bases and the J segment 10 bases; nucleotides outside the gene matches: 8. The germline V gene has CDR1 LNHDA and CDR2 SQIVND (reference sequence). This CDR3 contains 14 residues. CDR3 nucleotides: TGTGCCAGTAGTATGGACAGGGGGAAGGCGGTAGCTTTCTTT. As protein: CASSMDRGKAVAFF.

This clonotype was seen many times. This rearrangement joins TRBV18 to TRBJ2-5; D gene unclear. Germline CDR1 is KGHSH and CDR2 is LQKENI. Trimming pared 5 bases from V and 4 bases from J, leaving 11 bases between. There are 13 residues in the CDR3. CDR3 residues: CASSAFMGETQYF. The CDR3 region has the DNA TGTGCCAGCTCAGCCTTTATGGGAGAGACCCAGTACTTC.

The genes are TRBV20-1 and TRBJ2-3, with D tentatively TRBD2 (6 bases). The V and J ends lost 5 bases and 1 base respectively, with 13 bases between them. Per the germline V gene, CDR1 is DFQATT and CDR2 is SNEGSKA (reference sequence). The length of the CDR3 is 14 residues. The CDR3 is CSALIQRGTDTQYF. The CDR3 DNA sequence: TGCAGTGCTCTAATCCAGCGGGGCACAGATACGCAGTATTTT.